This T cell receptor beta chain was found in a study of cytomegalovirus exposure and HLA in healthy donors (TCRdb year 2017). A note on the overall study: According to an earlier analysis of around 600 of the donors, about 179 million T cells yielded some 110 million unique TCR beta sequences and more than 250 Gb of sequence data. Typing coverage differed by locus: A, B, C, DRB1 and DQB1 were typed in about 629-640 donors, DQA1 in approximately 520, DPA1 in some 600, and DPB1 in approximately 450. About 280 gigabases of sequencing data and 78 million or so unique TCR sequences were included in an early release covering 550 to 650 HLA-typed donors. Of the 350 to 400 genotyped donors, about 84% fell in the genetic ancestry cluster associated with self-reported Caucasian donors. Donor age, sex, ethnicity and CMV serostatus were compiled alongside the repertoire data. An earlier analysis of 500 to 750 of the donors applied high-throughput TCR beta sequencing to assess whether each TCR beta V gene segment acted as functional or pseudogenic. The T cell repertoires of 666 subjects were profiled by immunosequencing and related to cytomegalovirus serostatus. Because of strong linkage in the cohort, five DR-DQ haplotypes were treated as single units for association and clustering. The study aimed to test whether cataloging public T cell receptors could reveal signatures of past pathogen exposure. Class I and class II HLA loci were covered by the typing at four-digit resolution. A later genetic analysis used genome-wide SNP genotypes for about 65% of the 666 donors, treating that subset as a discovery cohort. In the later analysis, no new phenotypic data were used to find candidate immune exposures; instead, reliance was placed on TCR beta sequences and their occurrence across donors. All discovery cohort repertoires had been generated on a single sequencing platform. Among about 410 genotyped donors of the cohort, an average of around 220,000 unique TCR beta nucleotide sequences was sequenced per donor, of which about 20% were non-productive. In addition to the first cohort of around 670 subjects, a separate validation cohort of about 120 different subjects was used. The study combined high-throughput TCR immunosequencing, statistical association of individual TCRs with disease status, and machine learning to predict cytomegalovirus infection status. A later analysis re-examined previously published TCR beta repertoires from 500 to 700 donors and added high-resolution HLA genotyping to investigate patterns of TCR occurrence. The research as a whole found: Correlated functional status among segregating V segments might reflect linkage disequilibrium, but an unknown experimental factor could not be ruled out. Presence/absence analyses assumed roughly uniform sequencing depth across donors, an assumption that may not hold. The sequencing pipeline was judged likely to have produced a cluster of highly shared sequence variants as a technical artifact. CMV serostatus was the only immune exposure information available for the cohort. A later analysis found that HLA-associated TCR beta chains were more clonally expanded and had lower generation probabilities than equally common non-associated chains. The 87-base-pair reads could not distinguish some IMGT-functional V segments, including TRBV6-2 and TRBV6-3, so those segments were excluded. This cohort had only TCR beta chains sequenced, and the lack of alpha or paired-chain data limited which features could be detected. Three of the identified cytomegalovirus-associated TCR beta chains were confirmed in vitro to be specific for cytomegalovirus antigens. The study gave a list of around 170 TCR beta chains associated with cytomegalovirus. A further reported finding was that TCR beta sequences accurately predicted the HLA-A and HLA-B alleles for most subjects in the first cohort. Because HLA typing was missing for some donors at each locus, association tests included only the typed subset. Cytomegalovirus status was reported to be diagnosed by the classifier with high specificity and sensitivity in both the original and validation cohorts. In a later analysis, TCR association rates were found to vary across HLA loci, with the most associated TCRs seen for DRB1 alleles and the fewest for HLA-C alleles. In a later analysis, most CMV-associated TCR beta chains were found to appear HLA-restricted, with HLA associations seemingly driven largely by CMV exposure. While some public TCRs were present in many individuals, most TCR sequences turned up only very rarely across donors. In a later genetic analysis, fewer N-insertions in productive TCRs were reported among donors in an Asian-associated ancestry cluster than the roughly 640-donor mean. Broadly in line with IMGT annotations, most TCR beta V segments showed up in productive rearrangements about 90% or about 30% of the time in an earlier analysis of 587 of the donors. Some 15 rarely observed V segments, including chromosome 9 orphons, were excluded from the earlier analysis of approximately 500 of the donors because counts were too low. When HLA alleles, especially DR and DQ, strongly co-occurred, attributing TCR associations to individual alleles was difficult. According to a later analysis, parvovirus B19, influenza, CMV and Epstein-Barr virus appeared linked to several top co-occurrence clusters. The authors suggested that the approach could potentially be generalized to other disease states and immunological phenotypes. An association between a missense DCLRE1C variant and V-gene and J-gene trimming of TCR beta chains was found in a later genetic analysis and replicated in an independent cohort. A later analysis associated 16,951 TCR beta sequences with specific HLA alleles at a false discovery rate of 0.05.

The cohort comprised around 700 healthy bone marrow donors. At the time of sampling, all cohort members were nominally healthy, though unrecorded immune exposures were likely present. The donor was CMV seropositive and belonged to the group of 270 or so seropositive cohort members. Every donor gave a peripheral blood sample, and the peripheral blood mononuclear cells from that sample were used for TCR beta sequencing. Genomic DNA extraction from the blood cell samples was performed with the Qiagen DNeasy Blood Extraction Kit. Library preparation was by the immunoSEQ multiplex PCR assay. A mixture of 60 forward primers for TCR Vbeta segments and 13 reverse primers for TCR Jbeta segments was used in the multiplex PCR. Amplification of the CDR3 region of rearranged TCR beta genes was performed with a multiplex PCR assay on genomic DNA. The amplified TCR beta libraries were sequenced on the Illumina HiSeq System as 87-base-pair reads. The authors' analysis ran thus. A later analysis counted about 76 million unique TCR beta chains across the 550 to 800 repertoires, and around 12 million of these chains were shared by at least two donors. To remove PCR and sequencing errors, raw reads were error-corrected and collapsed into unique sequences using a nearest-neighbor algorithm that merged closely related sequences. To assign V, D and J gene segments, CDR3 sequences were aligned to IMGT reference sequences. For a sequence to be retained, a match of at least six nucleotides to both a V gene segment and a J gene segment was required. Rearrangements were classified as productive when the CDR3 lacked stop codons and remained in frame with V and J, and all other rearrangements were classified as non-productive. Following IMGT convention, CDR3 was defined as the stretch from the second conserved V-encoded cysteine up to the conserved J-encoded phenylalanine. In an earlier analysis of some 550 of the donors, sequences lacking an unambiguous match to a single V gene segment were excluded. An earlier analysis of a few hundred of the donors called V segments functional above 56.7% productive rearrangements and segregating when the between-donor standard deviation exceeded 5%. To diagnose cytomegalovirus status from the catalog of TCR beta chain sequences, a statistical classification framework was built. A later analysis assigned V and J genes by comparing TCR nucleotide sequences with IMGT/GENE-DB human TR gene sequences. A later analysis assigned CDR3 sequences and most-parsimonious VDJ recombination scenarios with the TCRdist pipeline. In a later analysis, every TCR beta chain was defined by the combination of its CDR3 amino acid sequence and its V-gene family, and reads without a unique V-gene family were dropped. To address suspected cross-contamination and a sequencing artifact, a later analysis removed roughly 580 highly shared, low-generation-probability nucleotide sequences. For each public chain, a later analysis derived a clonal expansion index from normalized ranks of inferred template counts within each repertoire. In a later analysis, generation probabilities were computed using a VDJ recombination model fitted to out-of-frame rearrangements, and the results were checked against IGoR. In a later analysis, hypergeometric tests were used to score TCR-TCR, TCR-HLA and TCR-CMV co-occurrence, with a repertoire-size bias correction applied to TCR pairs. To estimate false discovery rates, a later analysis permuted the HLA or CMV assignments 20 times. In a later analysis, co-occurring TCRs were grouped with DBSCAN, and TCRdist sequence similarity was added when clustering was performed within HLA-allele-positive subsets. Repertoires with fewer than 30,000 or more than 120,000 public chains were left out of co-occurrence clustering, as were five repertoires with anomalous nucleotide sharing. TCRdb's version of the immuneACCESS table is confined to in-frame rearrangements and falls short of the full clone set. An unresolved V gene accounts for under half of the shortfall where checked; the remainder is of unknown origin. V and J calls and clone size are as listed in that table; D and trimming were resolved from the DNA. A total of 150,000 to 200,000 clones appear in this sample, 81% of them only once. The biggest ten clones account for 1% to 1.5% of the sample.

For this clone: Its recognized antigen is unknown. Base qualities are missing; no much larger clone stands one base away.

The CDR3 goes from the cysteine to the phenylalanine over 14 residues. Kept here is only the CDR3 DNA, which spans 42 bases and is read in frame from base 1. Clipping removes 4 bases from V and 6 bases from J, with 8 as the unmatched junction base count. Taken from the germline V gene, the CDR1 and CDR2 loops are SGHRS and YFSETQ. The sample was PBMCs. The TCR sequence derives from a man aged 45-65 years in good health and CMV-seropositive. The chain links TRBV5-1 with TRBJ2-3; 7 of the junction bases match TRBD1. The CDR3 has the sequence CASSDGTEPDTQYF. The base sequence is TGCGCCAGCAGCGACGGGACAGAACCCGATACGCAGTATTTT.